The sample holds a few counts of the clone carrying this T cell receptor (beta chain). Its antigen remains unidentified. Germline CDR1 and CDR2: GTSNPN and SVGIG (reference sequence). The length of the CDR3 is 11 residues. V shed 7 bases and J shed 0 bases, with 6 bases lying between them. The PCR used 60 Vbeta and 13 Jbeta primers. Here immunoSEQ multiplex PCR was the method, and the copy in TCRdb shows in-frame clones only, minus some. The sample consists of almost 200,000 clones, 79% of them appearing once. The data were taken from a study of cytomegalovirus exposure and HLA in healthy donors. Study-wide results and limits: In an earlier analysis, about 87% or about 30%: the productive usage of most TCR beta V segments. Reportedly, diagnosis of cytomegalovirus status by the classifier showed high specificity and sensitivity.

In nominal health when sampled, donors likely had unrecorded immune exposures nonetheless. The rearrangement links TRBV30 to TRBJ1-1, with D hard to call. This TCR derives from a male donor in good health and CMV-seropositive. Material: PBMCs. In DNA form, the CDR3 reads TGTGCCTTTCGTCTGAACACTGAAGCTTTCTTT. This sequence encodes CAFRLNTEAFF.